The rows below give T cell receptor beta chains drawn from one sample of a study of T cell repertoires and Cas9 in healthy adults. Assay: immunoSEQ multiplex PCR; the TCRdb copy retains only in-frame clones and omits some. The sample includes roughly 13,000 clones, 89% of them seen just once. Material: Tregs (CD4+, CD25+, CD127-, CD137-, CD154-) from PBMCs; culture status not recorded. All receptors derive from a human donor in good health. The CDR3 runs from the conserved cysteine through the conserved F or W. The order of the fields is D gene, J gene, clone size, V gene, CDR3 DNA, CDR3 protein. The D gene is left open where the match is weak. Where a row states a size, it is once, few, many or the class of an expanded clone; other rows omit it.

d_gene: .; j_gene: TRBJ1-2; abundance: once; v_gene: TRBV11-3; CDR3nt: TGTGCCAGCAGCTGGTTTGGTGATGGCTACACCTTC; CDR3aa: CASSWFGDGYTF
d_gene: .; j_gene: TRBJ1-1; abundance: .; v_gene: TRBV6-6; CDR3nt: TGTGCCAGCAGTTCCAGTCGCGGGGCGTGGGGCACTGAAGCTTTCTTT; CDR3aa: CASSSSRGAWGTEAFF
d_gene: .; j_gene: TRBJ2-1; abundance: .; v_gene: TRBV6-4; CDR3nt: TGTGCCAGCAGTGACTCGAGGGCAGGAGTCGTGCAGTTCTTC; CDR3aa: CASSDSRAGVVQFF
d_gene: .; j_gene: TRBJ1-5; abundance: .; v_gene: TRBV9; CDR3nt: TGTGCCAGCAGCGTAAGCTGGGGCGATCAGCCCCAGCATTTT; CDR3aa: CASSVSWGDQPQHF
d_gene: TRBD2; j_gene: TRBJ2-7; abundance: .; v_gene: TRBV12-5; CDR3nt: TGTGCTAGTGGTGGAACGGGCGCTAGCGGGTATAGCTCCTACGAGCAGTACTTC; CDR3aa: CASGGTGASGYSSYEQYF
d_gene: TRBD2; j_gene: TRBJ2-5; abundance: .; v_gene: TRBV5-4; CDR3nt: TGTGCCAGCAGCTTGATCGGACTAGCGGGGGCATGGCAAGAGACCCAGTACTTC; CDR3aa: CASSLIGLAGAWQETQYF
d_gene: TRBD1; j_gene: TRBJ1-1; abundance: .; v_gene: TRBV2; CDR3nt: TGTGCCAGCAAGGGTTGGGGACAGGTGAACACTGAAGCTTTCTTT; CDR3aa: CASKGWGQVNTEAFF
d_gene: .; j_gene: TRBJ2-5; abundance: .; v_gene: TRBV7-3; CDR3nt: TGTGCCAGCAGCTCCGGGACTTCAGAGACCCAGTACTTC; CDR3aa: CASSSGTSETQYF
d_gene: .; j_gene: TRBJ2-1; abundance: .; v_gene: TRBV21-1; CDR3nt: TGTGCCAGCACCACCACAGGAGTTCTTTACAATGAGCAGTTCTTC; CDR3aa: CASTTTGVLYNEQFF
d_gene: .; j_gene: TRBJ1-2; abundance: .; v_gene: TRBV5-1; CDR3nt: TGCGCCAGCAGCTTGTTTGGGGGGCCGGACTACACCTTC; CDR3aa: CASSLFGGPDYTF
d_gene: TRBD2; j_gene: TRBJ2-1; abundance: once; v_gene: TRBV28; CDR3nt: TGTGCCAGCAGTTCCCCGCTGAGACTAGCAGTATCCTACAATGAGCAGTTCTTC; CDR3aa: CASSSPLRLAVSYNEQFF
d_gene: TRBD1; j_gene: TRBJ1-2; abundance: .; v_gene: TRBV19; CDR3nt: TGTGCCAGTAGAGACAGGGGGCGGAACTATGGCTACACCTTC; CDR3aa: CASRDRGRNYGYTF
d_gene: .; j_gene: TRBJ1-2; abundance: .; v_gene: TRBV5-5; CDR3nt: TGTGCCAGCAGCGCCGGGACCCGGGATCGTGGCTACACCTTC; CDR3aa: CASSAGTRDRGYTF
d_gene: .; j_gene: TRBJ2-5; abundance: .; v_gene: TRBV7-3; CDR3nt: TGTGCCAGCAGCTTAGCCCCACAGACCCTCATGGAGACCCAGTACTTC; CDR3aa: CASSLAPQTLMETQYF
d_gene: .; j_gene: TRBJ2-4; abundance: .; v_gene: TRBV11-2; CDR3nt: TGTGCCAGCAGCTCCCCCCAGGGGCTAGGCAAAAACATTCAGTACTTC; CDR3aa: CASSSPQGLGKNIQYF
d_gene: .; j_gene: TRBJ1-4; abundance: once; v_gene: TRBV5-1; CDR3nt: TGCGCCAGCAGAGACAGACCTAATGAAAAACTGTTTTTT; CDR3aa: CASRDRPNEKLFF
d_gene: .; j_gene: TRBJ2-2; abundance: .; v_gene: TRBV9; CDR3nt: TGTGCCAGCAGCGCATCCGGGGGACGTCCCGGGGAGCTGTTTTTT; CDR3aa: CASSASGGRPGELFF
d_gene: TRBD2; j_gene: TRBJ2-3; abundance: .; v_gene: TRBV10-3; CDR3nt: TGTGCCATCAGCTCGGGACTAGCGTCGGATACGCAGTATTTT; CDR3aa: CAISSGLASDTQYF
d_gene: .; j_gene: TRBJ2-1; abundance: .; v_gene: TRBV10-3; CDR3nt: TGTGCCATCGGACGTTCTACACGACCCTACAATGAGCAGTTCTTC; CDR3aa: CAIGRSTRPYNEQFF
d_gene: .; j_gene: TRBJ2-2; abundance: .; v_gene: TRBV11-3; CDR3nt: TGTGCCAGCAGCCCAGACCGAGGGGAGGTTTTT; CDR3aa: CASSPDRGEVF
d_gene: .; j_gene: TRBJ1-3; abundance: .; v_gene: TRBV5-1; CDR3nt: TGCGCCAGCAGCACCCAGGGCTCTGGAAACACCATATATTTT; CDR3aa: CASSTQGSGNTIYF
d_gene: TRBD2; j_gene: TRBJ2-1; abundance: .; v_gene: TRBV19; CDR3nt: TGTGCCAGTCTGTCGACCGATCGGGCTAGCGGGAGGTATGAGCAGTTCTTC; CDR3aa: CASLSTDRASGRYEQFF
d_gene: TRBD1; j_gene: TRBJ1-6; abundance: .; v_gene: TRBV5-1; CDR3nt: TGCGCCAGCAGCTCCGGGACAGGGTTGGATTCACCCCTCCACTTT; CDR3aa: CASSSGTGLDSPLHF
d_gene: TRBD2; j_gene: TRBJ2-1; abundance: .; v_gene: TRBV18; CDR3nt: TGTGCCAGCTCACGTGGACTAGCGGGCTCCTACAATGAGCAGTTCTTC; CDR3aa: CASSRGLAGSYNEQFF
d_gene: .; j_gene: TRBJ2-3; abundance: .; v_gene: TRBV5-1; CDR3nt: TGCGCCAGCAGGAAGGAGGACAGCACAGATACGCAGTATTTT; CDR3aa: CASRKEDSTDTQYF
d_gene: .; j_gene: TRBJ1-5; abundance: .; v_gene: TRBV10-3; CDR3nt: TGTGCCATCAGGGAGTCGGGGGGAGGGGGCAATCAGCCCCAGCATTTT; CDR3aa: CAIRESGGGGNQPQHF
d_gene: TRBD1; j_gene: TRBJ1-1; abundance: .; v_gene: TRBV2; CDR3nt: TGTGCCAGCAGGGCAGACAGGGACACTGAAGCTTTCTTT; CDR3aa: CASRADRDTEAFF
d_gene: .; j_gene: TRBJ2-1; abundance: .; v_gene: TRBV2; CDR3nt: TGTGCCAGCAATGCAGAATTCCCCGAGCAGTTCTTC; CDR3aa: CASNAEFPEQFF
d_gene: .; j_gene: TRBJ2-2; abundance: .; v_gene: TRBV9; CDR3nt: TGTGCCAGCAGCGTAGGAAGCGGGACATTTGACACCGGGGAGCTGTTTTTT; CDR3aa: CASSVGSGTFDTGELFF
d_gene: TRBD1; j_gene: TRBJ1-4; abundance: .; v_gene: TRBV5-1; CDR3nt: TGCGCCAGCAGCTTCACACAGGGGGCTGTGGAAAAACTGTTTTTT; CDR3aa: CASSFTQGAVEKLFF
d_gene: .; j_gene: TRBJ1-4; abundance: .; v_gene: TRBV28; CDR3nt: TGTGCCAGCAGCAGAACAGTTAATGAAAAACTGTTTTTT; CDR3aa: CASSRTVNEKLFF
d_gene: .; j_gene: TRBJ2-6; abundance: .; v_gene: TRBV7-3; CDR3nt: TGTGCCAGCAGTGGATCAGGGGTCGGGGCCAACGTCCTGACTTTC; CDR3aa: CASSGSGVGANVLTF
d_gene: .; j_gene: TRBJ2-1; abundance: .; v_gene: TRBV5-4; CDR3nt: TGTGCCAGCAGCTTCAGTGACAATGAGCAGTTCTTC; CDR3aa: CASSFSDNEQFF
d_gene: .; j_gene: TRBJ1-1; abundance: .; v_gene: TRBV5-5; CDR3nt: TGTGCCAGCAGCTTGTTCTGGCAAGGGGACACTGAAGCTTTCTTT; CDR3aa: CASSLFWQGDTEAFF
d_gene: .; j_gene: TRBJ2-1; abundance: .; v_gene: TRBV6-1; CDR3nt: TGTGCCAGCAGTGTCGGTGGGTACAACAATGAGCAGTTCTTC; CDR3aa: CASSVGGYNNEQFF
d_gene: TRBD1; j_gene: TRBJ1-1; abundance: .; v_gene: TRBV9; CDR3nt: TGTGCCAGCAGCCCCAGACAGGGGCTGACTGAAGCTTTCTTT; CDR3aa: CASSPRQGLTEAFF
d_gene: TRBD1; j_gene: TRBJ2-2; abundance: .; v_gene: TRBV2; CDR3nt: TGTGCCAGCAGAAACGGACAGGGGGCGGGAAACACCGGGGAGCTGTTTTTT; CDR3aa: CASRNGQGAGNTGELFF
d_gene: TRBD1; j_gene: TRBJ1-4; abundance: few; v_gene: TRBV2; CDR3nt: TGTGCCAGCAGTCGAGGACAGGGGGGGAGGAATGAAAAACTGTTTTTT; CDR3aa: CASSRGQGGRNEKLFF
d_gene: .; j_gene: TRBJ2-1; abundance: .; v_gene: TRBV20-1; CDR3nt: TGCAGTGCCGGACAGAACAATGAGCAGTTCTTC; CDR3aa: CSAGQNNEQFF
d_gene: TRBD1; j_gene: TRBJ1-3; abundance: few; v_gene: TRBV10-3; CDR3nt: TGTGCCATCAGTGCAGACAGGGTCAACTCTGGAAACACCATATATTTT; CDR3aa: CAISADRVNSGNTIYF
d_gene: .; j_gene: TRBJ2-3; abundance: once; v_gene: TRBV5-6; CDR3nt: TGTGCCAGCAGCTTGTATTTGGGAAGCACAGATACGCAGTATTTT; CDR3aa: CASSLYLGSTDTQYF
d_gene: .; j_gene: TRBJ1-5; abundance: .; v_gene: TRBV6-1; CDR3nt: TGTGCCAGCAGTCGGGGGAATCAGCCCCAGCATTTT; CDR3aa: CASSRGNQPQHF
d_gene: .; j_gene: TRBJ2-1; abundance: .; v_gene: TRBV9; CDR3nt: TGTGCCAGCAGCGTAGGGGGCTCCCCTCGGGGTTTGGTCTTC; CDR3aa: CASSVGGSPRGLVF
d_gene: .; j_gene: TRBJ1-1; abundance: .; v_gene: TRBV9; CDR3nt: TGTGCCAGCAGCGCCTGGGGGGCAACTGAAGCTTTCTTT; CDR3aa: CASSAWGATEAFF
d_gene: .; j_gene: TRBJ1-2; abundance: once; v_gene: TRBV4-1; CDR3nt: TGCGCCAGCAGCCAAGAAGAGAACTATGGCTACACCTTC; CDR3aa: CASSQEENYGYTF
d_gene: .; j_gene: TRBJ2-5; abundance: .; v_gene: TRBV5-6; CDR3nt: TGTGCCAGCAGCTCGTGGGTCCTGGAGACCCAGTACTTC; CDR3aa: CASSSWVLETQYF
d_gene: .; j_gene: TRBJ1-2; abundance: .; v_gene: TRBV9; CDR3nt: .; CDR3aa: CASSVAPGSHVTF
d_gene: .; j_gene: TRBJ1-1; abundance: .; v_gene: TRBV7-7; CDR3nt: TGTGCCAGCAGCTTAGAGGTGGGCCGGGGTGGAAACACTGAAGCTTTCTTT; CDR3aa: CASSLEVGRGGNTEAFF
d_gene: TRBD1; j_gene: TRBJ1-3; abundance: .; v_gene: TRBV18; CDR3nt: TGTGCCAGCTCACAATCGACAGGGAGGTCTGGAAACACCATATATTTT; CDR3aa: CASSQSTGRSGNTIYF
d_gene: TRBD1; j_gene: TRBJ1-1; abundance: .; v_gene: TRBV29-1; CDR3nt: TGCAGCGCCGTAGACAGGGTGAACACTGAAGCTTTCTTT; CDR3aa: CSAVDRVNTEAFF
d_gene: TRBD1; j_gene: TRBJ1-2; abundance: once; v_gene: TRBV27; CDR3nt: TGTGCCAGCAGAGACCGGGACAGGGGTGGCTACACCTTC; CDR3aa: CASRDRDRGGYTF
d_gene: .; j_gene: TRBJ2-6; abundance: once; v_gene: TRBV7-9; CDR3nt: TGTGCCATAAGGCAGGCGGACCCTTCTGGGGCCAACGTCCTGACTTTC; CDR3aa: CAIRQADPSGANVLTF